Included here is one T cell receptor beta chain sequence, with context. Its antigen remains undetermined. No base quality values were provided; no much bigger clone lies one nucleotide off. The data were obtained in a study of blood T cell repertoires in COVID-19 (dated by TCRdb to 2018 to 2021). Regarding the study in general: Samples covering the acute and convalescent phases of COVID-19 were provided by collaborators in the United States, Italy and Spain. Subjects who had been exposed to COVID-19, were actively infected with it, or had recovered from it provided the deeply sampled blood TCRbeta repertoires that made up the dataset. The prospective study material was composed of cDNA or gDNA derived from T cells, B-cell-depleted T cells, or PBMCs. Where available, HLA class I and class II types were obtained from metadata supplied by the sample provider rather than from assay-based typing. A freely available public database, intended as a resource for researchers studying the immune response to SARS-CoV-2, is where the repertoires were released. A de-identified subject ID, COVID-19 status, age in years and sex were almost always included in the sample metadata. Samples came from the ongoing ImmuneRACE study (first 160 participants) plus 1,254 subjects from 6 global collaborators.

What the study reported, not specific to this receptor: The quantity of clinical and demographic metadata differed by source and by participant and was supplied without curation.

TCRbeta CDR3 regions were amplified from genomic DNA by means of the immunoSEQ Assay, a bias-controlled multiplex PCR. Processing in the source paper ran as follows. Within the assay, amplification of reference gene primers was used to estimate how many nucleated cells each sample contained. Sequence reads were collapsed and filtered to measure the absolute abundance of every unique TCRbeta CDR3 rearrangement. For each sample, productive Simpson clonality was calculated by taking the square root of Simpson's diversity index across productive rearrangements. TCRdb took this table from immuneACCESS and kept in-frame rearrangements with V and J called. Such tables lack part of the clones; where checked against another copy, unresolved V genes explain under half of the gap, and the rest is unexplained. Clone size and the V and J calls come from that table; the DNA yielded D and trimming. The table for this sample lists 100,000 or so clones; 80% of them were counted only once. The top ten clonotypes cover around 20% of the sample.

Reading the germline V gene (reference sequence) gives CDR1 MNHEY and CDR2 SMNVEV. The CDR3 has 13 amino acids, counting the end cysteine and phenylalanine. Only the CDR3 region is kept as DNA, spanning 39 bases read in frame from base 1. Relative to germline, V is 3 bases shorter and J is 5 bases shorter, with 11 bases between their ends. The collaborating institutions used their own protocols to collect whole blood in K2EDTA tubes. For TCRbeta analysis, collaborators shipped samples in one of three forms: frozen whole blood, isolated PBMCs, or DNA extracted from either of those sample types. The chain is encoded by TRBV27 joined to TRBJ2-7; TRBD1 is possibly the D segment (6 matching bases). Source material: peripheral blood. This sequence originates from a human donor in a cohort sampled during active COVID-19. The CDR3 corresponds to CASSFRGRHEQYF. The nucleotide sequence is TGTGCCAGCAGTTTCAGGGGAAGGCACGAGCAGTACTTC.